The rows below give T cell receptor beta chains drawn from one sample of a study of tumor-infiltrating lymphocytes in localized non-small cell lung cancer. Clones were read by immunoSEQ multiplex PCR, and TCRdb kept only the in-frame ones, dropping some. The sample has fewer than 7,500 clones; about 57% are singletons. Sequencing was performed on lung tumor tissue. The source is a human donor with non-small cell lung cancer. CDR3s include the opening cysteine and the closing phenylalanine or tryptophan. D genes are given only for firm matches. Size is stated for part of the rows, as once, few or many counts, or as a class when the clone is expanded.

clone size	V gene	CDR3 length	D gene	J gene	CDR3 protein	CDR3 DNA
NA	TRBV10-2	14	TRBD2	TRBJ2-7	CASSVGGSGYEQYF	TGCGCCAGCAGTGTGGGCGGGAGTGGGTACGAGCAGTACTTC
NA	TRBV19	15	TRBD2	TRBJ2-3	CASSSPSGLGNTQYF	TGTGCCAGTAGTTCCCCTAGCGGGCTGGGAAATACGCAGTATTTT
once	TRBV2	13	NA	TRBJ2-7	CASMKGLGGEQYF	TGTGCCAGCATGAAGGGGCTCGGAGGCGAGCAGTACTTC
NA	TRBV29-1	15	TRBD1	TRBJ2-5	CSAPQTGGNQETQYF	TGCAGCGCCCCGCAGACAGGGGGGAACCAAGAGACCCAGTACTTC
NA	TRBV7-2	15	NA	TRBJ1-2	CASSPRPGGSYGYTF	TGTGCCAGCAGCCCCCGGCCGGGGGGGTCCTATGGCTACACCTTC
NA	TRBV6-1	14	NA	TRBJ1-5	CASSQQGSNQPQHF	TGTGCCAGCAGTCAACAGGGCTCCAATCAGCCCCAGCATTTT
NA	TRBV11-1	16	TRBD1	TRBJ2-1	CASSGPRQGAGDEQFF	TGTGCCAGCAGCGGGCCTCGACAGGGGGCTGGGGATGAGCAGTTCTTC
NA	TRBV2	15	TRBD2	TRBJ2-2	CASKTSATNTGELFF	TGTGCCAGCAAGACTAGCGCCACGAACACCGGGGAGCTGTTTTTT
NA	TRBV11-2	15	TRBD1	TRBJ2-2	CASSSDRVTTGELFF	TGTGCCAGCAGCTCGGACAGGGTGACGACCGGGGAGCTGTTTTTT
NA	TRBV11-2	13	TRBD1	TRBJ2-5	CASSPGQQETQYF	TGTGCCAGCAGCCCGGGACAGCAAGAGACCCAGTACTTC
NA	TRBV4-1	15	NA	TRBJ1-1	CASSGEGGQGVEAFF	TGCGCCAGCAGCGGAGAAGGAGGGCAGGGAGTTGAAGCTTTCTTT
NA	TRBV19	16	NA	TRBJ2-5	CASSIIGGHFAETQYF	TGTGCCAGTAGTATAATCGGGGGGCATTTTGCGGAGACCCAGTACTTC
NA	TRBV19	14	NA	TRBJ2-5	CASSRTGKQETQYF	TGTGCCAGTAGCCGTACAGGGAAACAAGAGACCCAGTACTTC
NA	TRBV6-6	14	NA	TRBJ2-5	CASRRDLIRETQYF	TGTGCCAGCAGGAGGGACCTAATCAGGGAGACCCAGTACTTC
NA	TRBV7-7	16	TRBD2	TRBJ2-2	CASSSSGGLNTGELFF	TGTGCCAGCAGCTCTAGCGGGGGGCTTAACACCGGGGAGCTGTTTTTT
NA	TRBV9	16	TRBD1	TRBJ2-1	CASSNYRTGAGNEQFF	TGTGCCAGCAGTAACTACCGGACAGGGGCGGGCAATGAGCAGTTCTTC
few	TRBV5-5	12	NA	TRBJ2-7	CASSFGGGEQYF	TGTGCCAGCAGCTTCGGGGGCGGCGAGCAGTACTTC
NA	TRBV5-1	14	NA	TRBJ2-5	CASSLLRTGETQYF	TGCGCCAGCAGCTTGTTAAGGACGGGGGAGACCCAGTACTTC
large	TRBV27	12	NA	TRBJ1-1	CASSLVGREAFF	TGTGCCAGCAGTTTAGTCGGCAGAGAAGCTTTCTTT
NA	TRBV9	16	TRBD2	TRBJ2-1	CASSPIARGGYNEQFF	TGTGCCAGCAGCCCCATCGCCCGGGGGGGGTACAATGAGCAGTTCTTC
few	TRBV18	15	NA	TRBJ2-1	CASSPRGSSEDEQFF	TGTGCCAGCTCACCCAGGGGTAGCAGTGAGGATGAGCAGTTCTTC
few	TRBV5-1	15	NA	TRBJ2-2	CASSLGGANTGELFF	TGCGCCAGCTCCTTAGGGGGGGCCAACACCGGGGAGCTGTTTTTT
NA	TRBV27	14	NA	TRBJ2-3	CASSFGATADTQYF	TGTGCCAGCAGTTTCGGGGCAACGGCAGATACGCAGTATTTT
NA	TRBV27	15	NA	TRBJ2-6	CASSLAGAGANVLTF	TGTGCCAGCAGTTTAGCGGGTGCTGGGGCCAACGTCCTGACTTTC
NA	TRBV6-1	15	NA	TRBJ2-7	CASNPNRDGRYEQYF	TGTGCCAGCAATCCTAACCGGGACGGCCGCTACGAGCAGTACTTC
NA	TRBV11-3	13	NA	TRBJ2-2	CASSQRSTAELFF	TGTGCCAGCAGCCAACGTTCTACCGCGGAGCTGTTTTTT
NA	TRBV29-1	12	NA	TRBJ2-7	CSVEDRDYEQYF	TGCAGCGTTGAAGATCGCGACTACGAGCAGTACTTC
NA	TRBV7-3	16	TRBD1	TRBJ1-6	CASSSQGLARNSPLHF	TGTGCCAGCAGCTCACAGGGGTTAGCGAGGAATTCACCCCTCCACTTT
NA	TRBV4-1	13	NA	TRBJ1-2	CASSQAGPTGYTF	TGCGCCAGCAGCCAAGCAGGGCCGACGGGCTACACCTTC
NA	TRBV5-5	17	NA	TRBJ2-2	CASSLGRGDWNTGELFF	TGTGCCAGCAGCTTAGGCAGGGGGGATTGGAACACCGGGGAGCTGTTTTTT
NA	TRBV6-5	14	NA	TRBJ1-2	CASSLQGGSDGYTF	TGTGCCAGCAGTTTACAGGGAGGGAGTGATGGCTACACCTTC